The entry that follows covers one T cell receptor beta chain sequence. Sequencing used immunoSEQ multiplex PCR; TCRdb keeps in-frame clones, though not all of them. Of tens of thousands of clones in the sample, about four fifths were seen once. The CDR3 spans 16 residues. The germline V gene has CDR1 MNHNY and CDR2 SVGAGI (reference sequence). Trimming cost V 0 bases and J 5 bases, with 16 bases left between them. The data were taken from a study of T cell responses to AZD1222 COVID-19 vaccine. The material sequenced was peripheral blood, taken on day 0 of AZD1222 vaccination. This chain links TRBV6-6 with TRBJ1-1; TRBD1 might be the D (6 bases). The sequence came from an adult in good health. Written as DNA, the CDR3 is TGTGCCAGCAGTTACTCGAAGGCACCAGGGGCGACTGAAGCTTTCTTT. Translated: CASSYSKAPGATEAFF.